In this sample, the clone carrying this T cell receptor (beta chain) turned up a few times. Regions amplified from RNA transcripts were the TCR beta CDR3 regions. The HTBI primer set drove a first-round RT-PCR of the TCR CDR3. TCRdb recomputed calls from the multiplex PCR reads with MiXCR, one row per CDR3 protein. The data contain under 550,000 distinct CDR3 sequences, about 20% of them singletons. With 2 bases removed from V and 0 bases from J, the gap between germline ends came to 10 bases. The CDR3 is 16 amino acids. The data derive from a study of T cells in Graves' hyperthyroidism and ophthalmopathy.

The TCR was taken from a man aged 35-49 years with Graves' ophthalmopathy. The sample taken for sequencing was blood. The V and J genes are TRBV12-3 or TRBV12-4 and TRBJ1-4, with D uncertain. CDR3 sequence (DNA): TGTGCCAGCAGTTTAAAGTACAGTGCAACTAATGAAAAACTGTTTTTT. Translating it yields CASSLKYSATNEKLFF.